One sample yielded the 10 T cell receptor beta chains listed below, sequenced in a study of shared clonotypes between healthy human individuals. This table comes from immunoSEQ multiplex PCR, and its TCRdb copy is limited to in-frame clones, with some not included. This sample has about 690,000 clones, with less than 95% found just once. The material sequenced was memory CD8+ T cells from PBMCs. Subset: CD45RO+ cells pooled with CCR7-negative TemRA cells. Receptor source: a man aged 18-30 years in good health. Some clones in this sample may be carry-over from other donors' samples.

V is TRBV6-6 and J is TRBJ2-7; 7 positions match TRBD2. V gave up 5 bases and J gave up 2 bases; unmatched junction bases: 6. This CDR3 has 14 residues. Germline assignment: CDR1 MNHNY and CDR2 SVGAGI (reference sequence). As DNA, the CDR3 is TGTGCCAGCAGTCGAATAGCGGGCACCTACGAGCAGTACTTC. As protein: CASSRIAGTYEQYF.

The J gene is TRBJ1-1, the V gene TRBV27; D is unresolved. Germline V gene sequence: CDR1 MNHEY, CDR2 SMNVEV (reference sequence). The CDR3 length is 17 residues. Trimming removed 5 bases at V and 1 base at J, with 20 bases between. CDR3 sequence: CASSPHQVPVGNTEAFF. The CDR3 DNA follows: TGTGCCAGCAGTCCCCACCAGGTCCCGGTGGGGAACACTGAAGCTTTCTTT.

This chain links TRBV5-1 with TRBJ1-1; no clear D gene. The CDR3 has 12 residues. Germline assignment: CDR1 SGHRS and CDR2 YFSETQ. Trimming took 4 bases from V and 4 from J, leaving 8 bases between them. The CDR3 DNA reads TGCGCCAGCAGCCGGACGGGCACTGAAGCTTTCTTT. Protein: CASSRTGTEAFF. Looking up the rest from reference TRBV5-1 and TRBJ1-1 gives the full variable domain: KAGVTQTPRYLIKTRGQQVTLSCSPISGHRSVSWYQQTPGQGLQFLFEYFSETQRNKGNFPGRFSGRQFSNSRSEMNVSTLELGDSALYLCASSRTGTEAFFGQGTRLTVV.

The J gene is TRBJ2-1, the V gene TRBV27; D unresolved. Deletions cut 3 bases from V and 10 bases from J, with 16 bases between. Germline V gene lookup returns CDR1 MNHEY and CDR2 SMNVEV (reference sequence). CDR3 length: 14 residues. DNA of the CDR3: TGTGCCAGCAGTTTTCACCTTGGGTATTGGGAGCAGTTCTTC. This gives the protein CASSFHLGYWEQFF.

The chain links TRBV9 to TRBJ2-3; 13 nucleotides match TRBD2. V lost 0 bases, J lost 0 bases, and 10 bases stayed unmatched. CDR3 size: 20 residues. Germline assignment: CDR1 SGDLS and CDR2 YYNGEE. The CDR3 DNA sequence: TGTGCCAGCAGCGTAGGCCCCGGGACTAGCGGGGCTCCTAGCACAGATACGCAGTATTTT. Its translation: CASSVGPGTSGAPSTDTQYF.

The CDR3 sequence: CASSEGLAGFPYEQYF. The CDR3, as DNA: TGTGCCAGCAGCGAGGGACTAGCGGGGTTCCCCTACGAGCAGTACTTC. The chain employs TRBV7-2 and TRBJ2-7; 13 nucleotides match TRBD2. Losses at the gene ends were 5 bases for V and 2 bases for J; bases not matched to a gene: 6. Germline V lookup: CDR1 SGHTA, CDR2 FQGNSA. The CDR3 loop spans 16 amino acids.

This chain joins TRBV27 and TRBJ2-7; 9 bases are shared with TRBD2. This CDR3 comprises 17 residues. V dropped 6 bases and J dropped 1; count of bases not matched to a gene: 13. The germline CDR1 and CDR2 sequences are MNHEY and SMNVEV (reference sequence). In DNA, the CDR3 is TGTGCCAGCAGCCTTTTATCACCTAGCGGGATATCCTACGAGCAGTACTTC. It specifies CASSLLSPSGISYEQYF.

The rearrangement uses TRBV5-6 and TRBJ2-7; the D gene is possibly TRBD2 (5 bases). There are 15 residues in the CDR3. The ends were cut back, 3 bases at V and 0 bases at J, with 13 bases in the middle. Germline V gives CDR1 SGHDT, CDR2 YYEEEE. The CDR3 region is CASSWTLASSYEQYF. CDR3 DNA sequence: TGTGCCAGCAGCTGGACCCTAGCTAGCTCCTACGAGCAGTACTTC.

CDR3 sequence: CASSKYRVGSPLHF. In nucleotides, the CDR3 is TGTGCCAGCAGCAAGTACAGGGTCGGCTCACCCCTCCACTTT. The chain combines TRBV7-2 with TRBJ1-6, with a possible D match to TRBD1 (6 bases). The CDR3 length is 14 residues. Trimming cost V 5 bases and J 10 bases, with 15 bases left between them. Germline assignment: CDR1 SGHTA and CDR2 FQGNSA.

The CDR3 DNA reads as TGTGCCAGCAGTATATGGGACAGGGAGGATGAGCAGTTCTTC. Residues: CASSIWDREDEQFF. This chain links TRBV5-4 with TRBJ2-1, with 9 bases that match TRBD1. CDR1 SGHNT and CDR2 YYREEE come from the germline V gene (reference sequence). The CDR3 contains 14 residues. Losses at the gene ends were 5 bases for V and 8 bases for J; bases not matched to a gene: 8.